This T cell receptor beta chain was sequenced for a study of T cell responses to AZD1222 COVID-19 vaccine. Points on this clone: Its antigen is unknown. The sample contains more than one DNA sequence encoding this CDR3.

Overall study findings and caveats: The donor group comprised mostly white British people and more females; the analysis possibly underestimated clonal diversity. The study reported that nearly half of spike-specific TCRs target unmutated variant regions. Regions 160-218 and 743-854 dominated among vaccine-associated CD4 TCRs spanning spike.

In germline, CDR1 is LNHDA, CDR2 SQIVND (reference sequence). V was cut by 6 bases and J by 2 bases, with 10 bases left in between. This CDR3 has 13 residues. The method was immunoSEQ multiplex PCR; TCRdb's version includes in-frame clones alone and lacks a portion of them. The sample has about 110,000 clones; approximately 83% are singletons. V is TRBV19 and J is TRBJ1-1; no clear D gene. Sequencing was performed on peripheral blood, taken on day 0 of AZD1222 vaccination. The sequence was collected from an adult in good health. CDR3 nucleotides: TGTGCCAGTAGCAACCCTACAAACACTGAAGCTTTCTTT. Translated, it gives CASSNPTNTEAFF.